These 14 T cell receptor beta chains were all obtained from the same sample, sequenced in a study of a mutant IDH1 vaccine in newly diagnosed glioma. Their target antigens are unknown. Libraries were prepared by immunoSEQ multiplex PCR; TCRdb keeps only in-frame clonotypes and omits some of them. The sample lists roughly 52,000 clones, about 82% occurring once. Specified time point: week 35, safety follow-up. A 20-mer mutant IDH1 peptide at 300 ug was injected subcutaneously with topical imiquimod. This specimen consisted of PBMCs, obtained from a glioma patient whose treatment included an IDH1 peptide vaccine. The receptors shown here come from a man aged 35-49 years with glioma.

This clone was observed once. This chain links TRBV10-2 with TRBJ2-3; 9 bases are shared with TRBD2. This CDR3 is built from 12 residues. Germline V gives CDR1 WSHSY, CDR2 SAAADI. V dropped 6 bases and J dropped 6; count of bases not matched to a gene: 1. The CDR3 DNA reads TGCGCCAGCAGGCGGGAGGGCGATACGCAGTATTTT. Residues: CASRREGDTQYF.

The gene calls are TRBV6-5 and TRBJ1-5; possibly TRBD1 for D (6 bases). From germline, CDR1 is MNHEY and CDR2 SVGAGI. The V and J ends lost 5 bases and 5 bases respectively, with 13 bases between them. CDR3 length: 14 residues. CDR3: CASSPRGFHQPQHF. DNA for the CDR3: TGTGCCAGCAGTCCCAGGGGATTTCATCAGCCCCAGCATTTT.

The rearrangement uses TRBV9 and TRBJ2-5; TRBD1 might be the D (5 bases). Germline V gene sequence: CDR1 SGDLS, CDR2 YYNGEE. The V and J ends lost 2 bases and 2 bases respectively, with 13 bases between them. The CDR3 contains 15 residues. The CDR3 loop is CASSVAGMRQETQYF. The CDR3 DNA sequence: TGTGCCAGCAGCGTGGCAGGGATGAGGCAAGAGACCCAGTACTTC.

The chain recombines TRBV27 with TRBJ1-2; no firm D call. Trimming shortened V by 3 bases and J by 8 bases, and 19 bases separated the two germline ends. The CDR3 is 15 residues long. Germline V gives CDR1 MNHEY, CDR2 SMNVEV (reference sequence). Here the CDR3 DNA reads TGTGCCAGCAGTTTTGGCCGTTTGGGGTTTGGAGGCTACACCTTC. The encoded protein is CASSFGRLGFGGYTF.

The V and J genes are TRBV29-1 and TRBJ1-1; no reliable D call. Germline-derived CDR1 and CDR2 are SQVTM and ANQGSEA. The CDR3 extends over 13 amino acids. V shed 5 bases and J shed 4 bases, with 14 bases lying between them. CDR3 region: CSVLAYAGTEAFF. As DNA, the CDR3 is TGCAGCGTTCTGGCCTACGCGGGCACTGAAGCTTTCTTT.

There are a few counts of this clone. V and J are TRBV4-1 and TRBJ2-2; 8 nucleotides align to TRBD1. J lost 4 bases, V lost 0 bases, and 10 bases had no gene match. CDR1 and CDR2 (germline): MGHRA, YSYEKL. The CDR3 sequence is 18 residues long. CDR3 sequence (DNA): TGCGCCAGCAGCCAAGAGGGCGTAGGGACAGGACTCACCGGGGAGCTGTTTTTT. Its protein is CASSQEGVGTGLTGELFF.

This clone was observed a single time. This chain connects TRBV19 to TRBJ1-4, with D perhaps matching TRBD1 (5 bases). Germline loops: CDR1 LNHDA, CDR2 SQIVND (reference sequence). The CDR3 length is 14 residues. Trimming left V 7 bases short and J 5 bases short, with 14 bases between. As DNA, the CDR3 is TGTGCCAGTACCGAAGGGGCGGGAAATGAAAAACTGTTTTTT. Amino acids: CASTEGAGNEKLFF. Variable domain in full (rest from reference TRBV19 and TRBJ1-4): DGGITQSPKYLFRKEGQNVTLSCEQNLNHDAMYWYRQDPGQGLRLIYYSQIVNDFQKGDIAEGYSVSREKKESFPLTVTSAQKNPTAFYLCASTEGAGNEKLFFGSGTQLSVL.

The chain joins TRBV19 to TRBJ1-2, with D maybe TRBD1 (6 bases). Trimming left V 6 bases short and J 0 bases short, with 26 bases between. Looked up from germline, CDR1 is LNHDA and CDR2 is SQIVND (reference sequence). The CDR3 is 19 amino acids. The CDR3: CASSLTRRGAGASNYGYTF. In nucleotides, the CDR3 is TGTGCCAGTAGCCTTACCCGGAGGGGCGCAGGGGCGTCTAACTATGGCTACACCTTC.

The V gene is TRBV30, the J gene TRBJ2-1; TRBD2 matches 14 bases. V shed 3 bases, J shed 6 bases, and the junction held 7 bases outside the gene matches. There are 16 residues in the CDR3. Germline V gene sequence: CDR1 GTSNPN, CDR2 SVGIG (reference sequence). The CDR3 nucleotides read TGTGCCTGGAGGGGACTAGCGGGAGATAGTGGCAATGAGCAGTTCTTC. Residues: CAWRGLAGDSGNEQFF.

V is TRBV5-8 and J is TRBJ1-5; D gene uncertain. The V gene's germline CDR1 is SGHTS and CDR2 YDEGEE. This CDR3 has 17 residues. Between the trimmed V and J ends, which lost 2 bases and 0 bases, there was a span of 15 bases. This CDR3 reads CASSLARNSNSNQPQHF. CDR3 DNA sequence: TGTGCCAGCAGCTTAGCCAGAAATAGCAATAGCAATCAGCCCCAGCATTTT.

The J gene is TRBJ2-7, the V gene TRBV5-6; a possible D gene is TRBD1 (7 bases). This CDR3 comprises 16 residues. Deletions cut 0 bases from V and 5 bases from J, with 18 bases between. CDR1 is SGHDT, CDR2 YYEEEE, per germline. The CDR3 coding sequence is TGTGCCAGCAGCTTGGCCTGGATTGGAGGGGGCGACGAGCAGTACGTC. Translation gives CASSLAWIGGGDEQYV.

The genes are TRBV6-5 and TRBJ2-7, with a weak D call TRBD2 (5 bases). This CDR3 has 15 amino acids. Germline V gene data show CDR1 as MNHEY and CDR2 as SVGAGI. V shed 7 bases and J shed 3 bases, with 19 bases lying between them. CDR3 nucleotides: TGTGCCAGCACTTTTGAGGACTCTGCCTTCTACGAGCAGTACGTC. Translating gives CASTFEDSAFYEQYV.

In DNA form, the CDR3 reads TGTGCCAGCAGCTTAGTTGCGGATGAAAAACTGTTTTTT. Translated, it gives CASSLVADEKLFF. This rearrangement joins TRBV7-2 to TRBJ1-4; D remains unclear. Germline V gene data show CDR1 as SGHTA and CDR2 as FQGNSA. Trimming shortened V by 1 base and J by 6 bases, and 6 bases separated the two germline ends. This CDR3 is 13 amino acids long. The full variable domain, in which reference TRBV7-2 and TRBJ1-4 provide the parts outside the CDR3, is GAGVSQSPSNKVTEKGKDVELRCDPISGHTALYWYRQSLGQGLEFLIYFQGNSAPDKSGLPSDRFSAERTGGSVSTLTIQRTQQEDSAVYLCASSLVADEKLFFGSGTQLSVL.

CDR3 sequence reads: CASSRAGVREKLFF. The CDR3 DNA sequence: TGTGCCAGTAGTCGGGCGGGGGTAAGGGAAAAACTGTTTTTT. V is TRBV19 and J is TRBJ1-4; possible D gene TRBD1, 5 bases. The CDR3 sequence is 14 residues long. Trimming cost V 5 bases and J 8 bases, with 15 bases left between them. Germline values: CDR1 LNHDA, CDR2 SQIVND (reference sequence). The whole variable domain, remainder taken from reference TRBV19 and TRBJ1-4, is DGGITQSPKYLFRKEGQNVTLSCEQNLNHDAMYWYRQDPGQGLRLIYYSQIVNDFQKGDIAEGYSVSREKKESFPLTVTSAQKNPTAFYLCASSRAGVREKLFFGSGTQLSVL.